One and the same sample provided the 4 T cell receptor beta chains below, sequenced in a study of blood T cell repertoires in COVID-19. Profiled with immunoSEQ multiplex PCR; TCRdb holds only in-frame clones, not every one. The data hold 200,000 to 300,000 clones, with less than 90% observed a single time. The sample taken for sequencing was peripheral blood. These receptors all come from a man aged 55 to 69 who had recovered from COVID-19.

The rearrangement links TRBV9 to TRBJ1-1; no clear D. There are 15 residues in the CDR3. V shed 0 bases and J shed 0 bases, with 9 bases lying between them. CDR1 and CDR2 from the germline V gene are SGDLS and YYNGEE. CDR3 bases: TGTGCCAGCAGCGTAGAAGATACAGTGAACACTGAAGCTTTCTTT. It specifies CASSVEDTVNTEAFF.

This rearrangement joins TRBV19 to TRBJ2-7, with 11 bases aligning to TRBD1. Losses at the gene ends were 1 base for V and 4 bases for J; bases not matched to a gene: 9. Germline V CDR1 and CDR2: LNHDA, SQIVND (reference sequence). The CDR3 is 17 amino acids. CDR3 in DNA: TGTGCCAGTAGTATAGCGACCGGGACAGGGGGGTTTTACGAGCAGTACTTC. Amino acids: CASSIATGTGGFYEQYF.

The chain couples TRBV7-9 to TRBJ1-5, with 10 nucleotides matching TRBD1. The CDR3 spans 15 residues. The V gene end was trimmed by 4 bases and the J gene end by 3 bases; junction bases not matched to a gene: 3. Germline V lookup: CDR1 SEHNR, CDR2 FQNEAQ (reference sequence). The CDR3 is CASSWGQGYNQPQHF. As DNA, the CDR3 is TGTGCCAGCAGCTGGGGACAGGGGTACAATCAGCCCCAGCATTTT.

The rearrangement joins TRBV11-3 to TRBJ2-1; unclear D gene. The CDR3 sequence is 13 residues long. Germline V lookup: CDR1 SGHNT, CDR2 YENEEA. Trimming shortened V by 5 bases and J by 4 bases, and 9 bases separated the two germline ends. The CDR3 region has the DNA TGTGCCAGCAGCCGACAAGCTTACAATGAGCAGTTCTTC. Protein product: CASSRQAYNEQFF.